The entry below describes one T cell receptor beta chain. The sample contains more than one DNA sequence encoding this CDR3. Germline V gene lookup returns CDR1 MDHEN and CDR2 SYDVKM. The CDR3 consists of 14 residues. Trimming cost V 1 base and J 6 bases, with 12 bases left between them. This sample stems from a study of shared clonotypes between healthy human individuals. Assay used: immunoSEQ multiplex PCR; TCRdb lists only in-frame clones, some missing. The data hold 2 million to 2.5 million clones, with 80% to 95% observed a single time. This chain joins TRBV28 and TRBJ1-1; D is undetermined. Sequences were obtained from naive CD4+ T cells from PBMCs. Subset specified: CD45RA+ positively selected. The TCR was taken from a man aged 18 to 30 in good health. Some clones in this sample may be carry-over from other donors' samples. CDR3 nucleotide sequence: TGTGCCAGCAGTTTATTAGCGGGGTCCGCTGAAGCTTTCTTT. This gives the protein CASSLLAGSAEAFF.